The clone carrying this T cell receptor beta chain showed up many times. Its antigen is undetermined. The CDR3 extends over 18 amino acids. Germline V CDR1 and CDR2: ENHRY, SYGVKD. PBMCs stored at -80 C, 2 million in total, were the source of the unsorted libraries. 5'RACE with 10-nucleotide random UMIs produced the cDNA. TCRdb ran MiXCR on the 5' RACE reads and lists one entry per CDR3 protein. The sample yields 35,000 to 40,000 distinct CDR3 sequences, roughly 2.5% seen once. The record originates from a study of neurological immune-mediated disorders. General study results and limits: Across subjects, expanded clones had no CDR3 amino acid sequences in common, pointing to private repertoires in all groups. HTLV-1-associated myelopathy displayed the greatest TCR clonal expansion, and multiple sclerosis exhibited the smallest, lower than that of healthy controls.

This sequence was found in a man aged 45-65 years with multiple sclerosis. The sequenced sample consisted of PBMCs. The chain joins TRBV10-3 to TRBJ2-2; perhaps TRBD1 as D (6 bases). DNA for the CDR3: TGTGACAACAAAATCCCCGTGACAGGCCCCATGAACACCGGGGAGCTGTTTTTT. Translation: CDNKIPVTGPMNTGELFF.